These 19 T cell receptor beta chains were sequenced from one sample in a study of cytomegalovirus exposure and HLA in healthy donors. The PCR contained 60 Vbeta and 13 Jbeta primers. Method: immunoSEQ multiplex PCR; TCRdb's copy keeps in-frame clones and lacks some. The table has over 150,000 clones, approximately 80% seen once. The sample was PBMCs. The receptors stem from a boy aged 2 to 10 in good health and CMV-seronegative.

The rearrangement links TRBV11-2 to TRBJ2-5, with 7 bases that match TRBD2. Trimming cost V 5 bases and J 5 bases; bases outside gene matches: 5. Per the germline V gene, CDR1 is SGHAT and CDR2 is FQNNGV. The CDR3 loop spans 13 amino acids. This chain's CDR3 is CASSGRAVETQYF. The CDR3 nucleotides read TGTGCCAGCAGCGGGAGGGCGGTGGAGACCCAGTACTTC.

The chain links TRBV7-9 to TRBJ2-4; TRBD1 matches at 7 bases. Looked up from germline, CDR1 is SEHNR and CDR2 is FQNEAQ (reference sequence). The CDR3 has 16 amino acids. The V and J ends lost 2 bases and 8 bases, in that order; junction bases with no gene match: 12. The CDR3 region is CASSLKTGTVRDIQYF. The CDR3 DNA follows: TGTGCCAGCAGCTTAAAAACCGGGACAGTCAGGGACATTCAGTACTTC.

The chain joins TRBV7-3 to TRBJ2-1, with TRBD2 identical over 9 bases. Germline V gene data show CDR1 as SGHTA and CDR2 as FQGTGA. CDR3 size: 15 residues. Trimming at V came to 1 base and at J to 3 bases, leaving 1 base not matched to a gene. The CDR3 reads CASSLKAGGYNEQFF. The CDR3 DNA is TGTGCCAGCAGCTTAAAAGCGGGGGGCTACAATGAGCAGTTCTTC.

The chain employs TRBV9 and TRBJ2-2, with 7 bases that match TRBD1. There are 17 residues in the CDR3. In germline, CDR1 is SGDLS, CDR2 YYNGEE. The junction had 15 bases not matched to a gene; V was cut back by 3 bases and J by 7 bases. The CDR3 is CASSGAGQAIFGGELFF. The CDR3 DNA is TGTGCCAGCAGCGGAGCCGGACAGGCAATATTCGGCGGGGAGCTGTTTTTT. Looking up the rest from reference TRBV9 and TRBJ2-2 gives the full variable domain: DSGVTQTPKHLITATGQRVTLRCSPRSGDLSVYWYQQSLDQGLQFLIQYYNGEERAKGNILERFSAQQFPDLHSELNLSSLELGDSALYFCASSGAGQAIFGGELFFGEGSRLTVL.

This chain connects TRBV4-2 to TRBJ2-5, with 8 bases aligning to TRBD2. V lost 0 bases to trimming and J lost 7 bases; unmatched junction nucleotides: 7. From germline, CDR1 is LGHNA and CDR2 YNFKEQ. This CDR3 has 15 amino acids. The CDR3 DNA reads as TGTGCCAGCAGCCAAGATGGCCCTCGGGGGGGGACCCAGTACTTC. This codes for CASSQDGPRGGTQYF.

This CDR3 reads CASSPPRGHTDTQYF. Written as DNA, the CDR3 is TGTGCCAGCAGCCCCCCGCGCGGGCACACAGATACGCAGTATTTT. V gene TRBV11-1 combines with J gene TRBJ2-3, with D possibly TRBD2 on 5 matching bases. V gave up 5 bases and J gave up 2 bases, with 14 bases separating them. The CDR3 totals 15 residues. Germline V gives CDR1 SGHAT, CDR2 FQDESV (reference sequence).

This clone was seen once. The CDR3 is CASSLGQAGTQETQYF. The CDR3 DNA reads as TGTGCCAGCAGCTTAGGTCAAGCGGGGACCCAAGAGACCCAGTACTTC. The genes are TRBV11-2 and TRBJ2-5; 7 bases align to TRBD2. CDR1 is SGHAT, CDR2 FQNNGV, per germline. This CDR3 region has 16 residues. Trimming removed 1 base from V and 1 base from J; junction bases left unmatched: 6.

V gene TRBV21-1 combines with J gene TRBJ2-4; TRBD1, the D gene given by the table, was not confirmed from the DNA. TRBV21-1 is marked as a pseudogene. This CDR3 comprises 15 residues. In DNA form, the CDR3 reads TGTGCCAGCAGCAAAGGGGACAGCCTCAAAAACATTCAGTACTTC. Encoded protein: CASSKGDSLKNIQYF.

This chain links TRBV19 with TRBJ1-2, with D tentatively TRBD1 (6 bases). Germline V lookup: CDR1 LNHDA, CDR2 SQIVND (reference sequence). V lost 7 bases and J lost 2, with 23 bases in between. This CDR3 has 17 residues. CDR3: CASKVGTSRSMNYGYTF. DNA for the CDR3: TGTGCCAGTAAGGTTGGGACATCGAGGTCAATGAACTATGGCTACACCTTC. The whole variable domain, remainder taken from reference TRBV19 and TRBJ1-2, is DGGITQSPKYLFRKEGQNVTLSCEQNLNHDAMYWYRQDPGQGLRLIYYSQIVNDFQKGDIAEGYSVSREKKESFPLTVTSAQKNPTAFYLCASKVGTSRSMNYGYTFGSGTRLTVV.

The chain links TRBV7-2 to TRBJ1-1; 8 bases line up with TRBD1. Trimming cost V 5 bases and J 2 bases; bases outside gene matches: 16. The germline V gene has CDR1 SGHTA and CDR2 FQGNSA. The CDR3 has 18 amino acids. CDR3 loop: CASSHDLARDRKNTEAFF. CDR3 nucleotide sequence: TGTGCCAGCAGCCACGATCTGGCACGGGACAGGAAAAACACTGAAGCTTTCTTT.

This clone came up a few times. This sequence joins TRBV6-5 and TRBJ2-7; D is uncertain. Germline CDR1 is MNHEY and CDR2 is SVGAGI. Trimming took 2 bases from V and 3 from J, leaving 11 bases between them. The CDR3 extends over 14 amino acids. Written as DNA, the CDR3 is TGTGCCAGCAGTTACAGCCGCCGCGGCTACGAGCAGTACTTC. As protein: CASSYSRRGYEQYF.

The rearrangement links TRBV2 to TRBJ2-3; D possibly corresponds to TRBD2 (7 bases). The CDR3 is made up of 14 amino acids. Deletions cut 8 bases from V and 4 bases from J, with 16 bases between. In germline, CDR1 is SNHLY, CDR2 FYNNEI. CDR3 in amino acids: CASRLGGPSDTQYF. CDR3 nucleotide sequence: TGTGCCAGCCGGCTCGGGGGGCCTTCAGATACGCAGTATTTT.

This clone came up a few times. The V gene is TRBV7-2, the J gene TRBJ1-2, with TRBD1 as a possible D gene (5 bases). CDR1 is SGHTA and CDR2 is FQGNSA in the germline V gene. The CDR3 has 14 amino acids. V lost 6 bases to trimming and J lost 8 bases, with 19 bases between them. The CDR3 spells CASSQTRRGVGYTF. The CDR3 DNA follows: TGTGCCAGCAGTCAAACTAGACGGGGGGTGGGCTACACCTTC. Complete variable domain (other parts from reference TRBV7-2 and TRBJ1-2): GAGVSQSPSNKVTEKGKDVELRCDPISGHTALYWYRQSLGQGLEFLIYFQGNSAPDKSGLPSDRFSAERTGGSVSTLTIQRTQQEDSAVYLCASSQTRRGVGYTFGSGTRLTVV.

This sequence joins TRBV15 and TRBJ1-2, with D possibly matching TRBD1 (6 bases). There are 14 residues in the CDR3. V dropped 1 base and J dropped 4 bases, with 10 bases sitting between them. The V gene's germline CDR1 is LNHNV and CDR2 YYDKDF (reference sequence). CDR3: CATSRGTGTYGYTF. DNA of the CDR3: TGTGCCACCAGCAGAGGAACAGGGACCTATGGCTACACCTTC. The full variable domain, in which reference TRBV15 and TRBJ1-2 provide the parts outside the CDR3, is DAMVIQNPRYQVTQFGKPVTLSCSQTLNHNVMYWYQQKSSQAPKLLFHYYDKDFNNEADTPDNFQSRRPNTSFCFLDIRSPGLGDTAMYLCATSRGTGTYGYTFGSGTRLTVV.

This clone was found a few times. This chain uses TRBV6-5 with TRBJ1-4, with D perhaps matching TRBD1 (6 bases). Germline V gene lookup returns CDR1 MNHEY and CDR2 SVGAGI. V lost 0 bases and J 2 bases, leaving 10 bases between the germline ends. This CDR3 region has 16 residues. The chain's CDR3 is CASSYSRTETNEKLFF. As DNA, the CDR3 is TGTGCCAGCAGTTACTCGAGGACAGAGACTAATGAAAAACTGTTTTTT.

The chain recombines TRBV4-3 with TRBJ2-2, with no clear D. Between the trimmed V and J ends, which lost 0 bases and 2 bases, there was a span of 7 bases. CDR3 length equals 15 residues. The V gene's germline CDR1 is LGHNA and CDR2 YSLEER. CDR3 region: CASSQDRLNTGELFF. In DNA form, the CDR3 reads TGCGCCAGCAGCCAAGATAGACTTAACACCGGGGAGCTGTTTTTT.

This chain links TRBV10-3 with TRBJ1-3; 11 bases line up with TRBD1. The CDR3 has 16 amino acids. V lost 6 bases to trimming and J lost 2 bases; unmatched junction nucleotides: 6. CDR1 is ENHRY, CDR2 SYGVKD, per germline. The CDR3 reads CAIRNGGQGAGNTIYF. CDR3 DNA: TGTGCCATCAGGAACGGGGGACAGGGGGCTGGAAACACCATATATTTT.

The CDR3 protein is CAIGDRRSNQPQHF. CDR3 nucleotide sequence: TGTGCCATCGGCGACAGGAGGAGCAATCAGCCCCAGCATTTT. The V gene is TRBV28, the J gene TRBJ1-5; tentative D call: TRBD1 (6 bases). The V and J ends lost 10 bases and 1 base respectively, with 14 bases between them. Germline assignment: CDR1 MDHEN and CDR2 SYDVKM. The CDR3 is 14 residues long. The whole variable domain, filled in from reference TRBV28 and TRBJ1-5, reads DVKVTQSSRYLVKRTGEKVFLECVQDMDHENMFWYRQDPGLGLRLIYFSYDVKMKEKGDIPEGYSVSREKKERFSLILESASTNQTSMYLCAIGDRRSNQPQHFGDGTRLSIL.

DNA of the CDR3: TGTGCCAGCACCTCGGACAGGTTGAGCTCTGGAAACACCATATATTTT. Amino acids: CASTSDRLSSGNTIYF. The chain employs TRBV5-4 and TRBJ1-3; TRBD1 matches 7 bases. The J segment lost 0 bases and the V segment lost 6 bases, leaving 9 bases of the junction unmatched. This CDR3 comprises 16 residues. The V gene's germline CDR1 is SGHNT and CDR2 YYREEE (reference sequence).